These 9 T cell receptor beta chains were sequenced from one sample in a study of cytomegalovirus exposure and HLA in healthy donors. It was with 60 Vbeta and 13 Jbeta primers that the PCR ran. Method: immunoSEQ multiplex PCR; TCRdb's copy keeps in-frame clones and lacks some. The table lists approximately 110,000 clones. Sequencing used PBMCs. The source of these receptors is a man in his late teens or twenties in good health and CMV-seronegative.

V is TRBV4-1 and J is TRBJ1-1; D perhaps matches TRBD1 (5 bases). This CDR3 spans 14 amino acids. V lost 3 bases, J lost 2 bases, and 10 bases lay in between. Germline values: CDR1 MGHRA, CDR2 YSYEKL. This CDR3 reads CASSQRQTNTEAFF. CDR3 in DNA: TGCGCCAGCAGCCAGAGACAGACTAACACTGAAGCTTTCTTT.

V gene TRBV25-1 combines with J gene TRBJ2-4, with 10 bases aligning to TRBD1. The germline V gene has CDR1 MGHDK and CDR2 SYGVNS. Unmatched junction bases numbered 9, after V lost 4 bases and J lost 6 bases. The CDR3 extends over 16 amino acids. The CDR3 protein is CASSAAGTGVGNIQYF. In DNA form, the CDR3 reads TGTGCCAGCAGTGCCGCCGGGACAGGGGTTGGAAACATTCAGTACTTC. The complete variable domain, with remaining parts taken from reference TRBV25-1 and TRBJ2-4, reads EADIYQTPRYLVIGTGKKITLECSQTMGHDKMYWYQQDPGMELHLIHYSYGVNSTEKGDLSSESTVSRIRTEHFPLTLESARPSHTSQYLCASSAAGTGVGNIQYFGAGTRLSVL.

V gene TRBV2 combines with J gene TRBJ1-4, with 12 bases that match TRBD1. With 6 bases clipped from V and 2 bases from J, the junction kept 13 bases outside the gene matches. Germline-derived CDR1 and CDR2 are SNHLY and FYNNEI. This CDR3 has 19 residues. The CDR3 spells CASRLRGTGGVETNEKLFF. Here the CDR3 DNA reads TGTGCCAGCAGGTTGCGTGGGACAGGGGGCGTCGAGACTAATGAAAAACTGTTTTTT.

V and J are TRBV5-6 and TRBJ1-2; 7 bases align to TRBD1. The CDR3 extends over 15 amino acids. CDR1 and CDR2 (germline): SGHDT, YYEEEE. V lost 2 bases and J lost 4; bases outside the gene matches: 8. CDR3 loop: CASSLRGQRIYGYTF. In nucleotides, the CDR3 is TGTGCCAGCAGCTTAAGGGGACAGAGGATCTATGGCTACACCTTC.

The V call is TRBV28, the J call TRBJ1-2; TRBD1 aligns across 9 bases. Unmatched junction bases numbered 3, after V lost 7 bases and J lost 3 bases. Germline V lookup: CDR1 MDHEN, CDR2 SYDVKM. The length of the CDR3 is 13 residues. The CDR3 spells CASTTGGDYGYTF. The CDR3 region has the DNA TGTGCCAGCACCACAGGGGGCGACTATGGCTACACCTTC.

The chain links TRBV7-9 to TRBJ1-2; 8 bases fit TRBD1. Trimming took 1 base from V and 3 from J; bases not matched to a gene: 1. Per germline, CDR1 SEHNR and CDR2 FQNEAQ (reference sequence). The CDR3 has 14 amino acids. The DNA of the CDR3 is TGTGCCAGCAGCTTAGGGGGACAGGACTATGGCTACACCTTC. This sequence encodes CASSLGGQDYGYTF.

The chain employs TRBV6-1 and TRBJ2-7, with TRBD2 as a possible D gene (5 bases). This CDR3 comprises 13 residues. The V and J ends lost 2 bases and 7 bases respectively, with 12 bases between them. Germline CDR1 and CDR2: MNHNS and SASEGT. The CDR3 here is CASSEWRNAEQYF. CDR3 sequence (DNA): TGTGCCAGCAGTGAATGGAGGAACGCGGAGCAGTACTTC.

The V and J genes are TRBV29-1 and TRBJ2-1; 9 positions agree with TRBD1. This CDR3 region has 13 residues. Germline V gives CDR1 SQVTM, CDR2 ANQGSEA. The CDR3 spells CSHRGQSYNEQFF. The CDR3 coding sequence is TGCAGTCACAGGGGGCAAAGCTACAATGAGCAGTTCTTC.

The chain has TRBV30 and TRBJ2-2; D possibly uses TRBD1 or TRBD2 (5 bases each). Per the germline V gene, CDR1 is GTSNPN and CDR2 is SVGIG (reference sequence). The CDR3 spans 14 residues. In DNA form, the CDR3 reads TGTGCTTGGGGGAGAGGGAGGAACACCGGGGAGCTGTTTTTT. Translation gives CAWGRGRNTGELFF.